The clone carrying this TCR beta chain showed up many times. As yet, its antigen is unknown. As diagnostic evidence, clinical symptoms, serum thyroxine, TRAb, thyroid ultrasound and orbital computed tomography were relied upon. Fresh peripheral blood, approximately 10 ml, was the PBMC source. The data are from a study of Graves' ophthalmopathy and Graves' hyperthyroidism. Germline V gene data show CDR1 as MNHEY and CDR2 as SVGEGT. V was clipped by 5 bases and J by 4 bases, with 11 bases between them. This CDR3 is built from 13 residues. Overall study findings and caveats: With around 88% sensitivity and 81.08% specificity, a 13-signature model separated ophthalmopathy from stable hyperthyroidism.

The authors amplified TCR beta CDR3 regions, and they did so from RNA transcripts for repertoire sequencing. First-round RT-PCR with HTBI primers preceded a second-round multiplex PCR. MiXCR was run by TCRdb on the multiplex PCR reads, yielding one entry per CDR3 protein. Among some 390,000 distinct CDR3 sequences listed, approximately 20% were seen once. Sequences were obtained from peripheral blood. This sequence originates from a woman younger than 30 with Graves' ophthalmopathy. The chain links TRBV6-2 or TRBV6-3 to TRBJ1-1, with D hard to call. CDR3 sequence: CASSATSSTEAFF. Here the CDR3 DNA reads TGTGCCAGCAGTGCGACTAGTAGCACTGAAGCTTTCTTT.